A selection of T cell receptor beta chains follows, all from one sample in a study of sequential checkpoint blockade in melanoma. Generated by immunoSEQ multiplex PCR, the TCRdb table keeps only in-frame clones and is missing some. This table holds 13,000 or so clones, around half found once. The sample was CD8+ T cells sorted from blood (inferred from file names), taken from a patient given nivolumab and ipilimumab in sequence. The origin of the receptors is a human donor with melanoma. The CDR3 runs from the conserved cysteine through the conserved F or W. The order of the fields is J gene, D gene, V gene, CDR3 length, clone size, CDR3 protein, CDR3 DNA. The D gene is left open where the match is weak. For some rows the clone size is stated as once, few or many, or as a class when expanded; others skip it.

j_call: TRBJ2-7
d_call: .
v_call: TRBV5-8
cdr3_length: 14
clone_size: .
cdr3_aa: CASSFIVSPYEQYF
cdr3_nt: TGTGCCAGCAGCTTTATCGTATCTCCCTACGAGCAGTACTTC

j_call: TRBJ1-2
d_call: .
v_call: TRBV27
cdr3_length: 13
clone_size: few
cdr3_aa: CASSYSPNYGYTF
cdr3_nt: TGTGCCAGCAGTTACAGTCCTAACTATGGCTACACCTTC

j_call: TRBJ2-2
d_call: .
v_call: TRBV27
cdr3_length: 14
clone_size: few
cdr3_aa: CASRFTHRAGELFF
cdr3_nt: TGTGCCAGCAGATTTACTCACCGGGCCGGGGAGCTGTTTTTT

j_call: TRBJ2-7
d_call: TRBD1
v_call: TRBV7-8
cdr3_length: 14
clone_size: .
cdr3_aa: CASSLTGVAYEQYF
cdr3_nt: TGTGCCAGCAGCTTAACAGGGGTTGCCTACGAGCAGTACTTC

j_call: TRBJ1-2
d_call: TRBD1
v_call: TRBV19
cdr3_length: 15
clone_size: .
cdr3_aa: CASSTDRGGGYGYTF
cdr3_nt: TGTGCCAGTAGTACGGACAGGGGAGGAGGCTATGGCTACACCTTC

j_call: TRBJ2-1
d_call: .
v_call: TRBV15
cdr3_length: 15
clone_size: .
cdr3_aa: CATSTRDTAYNEQFF
cdr3_nt: TGTGCCACCAGCACCCGGGACACAGCCTACAATGAGCAGTTCTTC

j_call: TRBJ2-4
d_call: TRBD2
v_call: TRBV2
cdr3_length: 14
clone_size: .
cdr3_aa: CASSEALREDIQYF
cdr3_nt: TGTGCCAGCAGTGAAGCGCTTCGGGAGGACATTCAGTACTTC

j_call: TRBJ2-2
d_call: .
v_call: TRBV4-1
cdr3_length: 18
clone_size: .
cdr3_aa: CASSHEDIAAANTGELFF
cdr3_nt: TGCGCCAGCAGCCATGAAGATATTGCGGCAGCGAACACCGGGGAGCTGTTTTTT

j_call: TRBJ1-1
d_call: TRBD1
v_call: TRBV9
cdr3_length: 15
clone_size: many
cdr3_aa: CASSLRTGGNTEAFF
cdr3_nt: TGCGCCAGCAGCCTGAGGACAGGGGGGAACACTGAAGCTTTCTTT

j_call: TRBJ2-2
d_call: TRBD1
v_call: TRBV9
cdr3_length: 15
clone_size: .
cdr3_aa: CASSETGGETGELFF
cdr3_nt: TGTGCCAGCAGCGAGACAGGGGGCGAAACCGGGGAGCTGTTTTTT

j_call: TRBJ2-7
d_call: TRBD1
v_call: TRBV7-9
cdr3_length: 14
clone_size: .
cdr3_aa: CASSLAGQSYEQYF
cdr3_nt: TGTGCCAGCAGCTTAGCGGGACAGTCCTACGAGCAGTACTTC

j_call: TRBJ1-2
d_call: .
v_call: TRBV7-8
cdr3_length: 15
clone_size: few
cdr3_aa: CASSLDAVWVDGYTF
cdr3_nt: TGTGCCAGCAGCTTAGATGCGGTTTGGGTGGATGGCTACACCTTC

j_call: TRBJ1-2
d_call: .
v_call: TRBV2
cdr3_length: 17
clone_size: .
cdr3_aa: CASSEPLGSSAGNGYTF
cdr3_nt: TGTGCCAGCAGTGAACCCTTGGGGAGCTCCGCCGGTAACGGCTACACCTTC

j_call: TRBJ1-4
d_call: .
v_call: TRBV19
cdr3_length: 14
clone_size: .
cdr3_aa: CASSLWENNEKLFF
cdr3_nt: TGTGCCAGTAGTTTATGGGAGAATAATGAAAAACTGTTTTTT

j_call: TRBJ1-1
d_call: .
v_call: TRBV7-6
cdr3_length: 15
clone_size: few
cdr3_aa: CASSLAGEVSTEAFF
cdr3_nt: TGTGCCAGCAGCTTAGCGGGGGAGGTTAGCACTGAAGCTTTCTTT

j_call: TRBJ2-7
d_call: TRBD2
v_call: TRBV27
cdr3_length: 18
clone_size: .
cdr3_aa: CASSLLGNSGGKGYEQYF
cdr3_nt: TGTGCCAGCAGTTTACTCGGTAATAGCGGGGGAAAAGGGTACGAGCAGTACTTC

j_call: TRBJ1-1
d_call: TRBD1
v_call: TRBV19
cdr3_length: 15
clone_size: .
cdr3_aa: CASSSGQGLNTEAFF
cdr3_nt: TGTGCCAGTAGTAGCGGACAGGGGTTGAACACTGAAGCTTTCTTT

j_call: TRBJ2-7
d_call: .
v_call: TRBV7-8
cdr3_length: 13
clone_size: .
cdr3_aa: CASGLVIGGEQYF
cdr3_nt: TGTGCCAGCGGCTTAGTTATCGGCGGCGAGCAGTACTTC

j_call: TRBJ1-3
d_call: TRBD1
v_call: TRBV2
cdr3_length: 17
clone_size: .
cdr3_aa: CASSGPGQGRAGNTIYF
cdr3_nt: TGTGCCAGCAGTGGACCGGGACAGGGTAGAGCCGGAAACACCATATATTTT

j_call: TRBJ2-7
d_call: .
v_call: TRBV29-1
cdr3_length: 12
clone_size: .
cdr3_aa: CSIGISSYEQYF
cdr3_nt: TGCAGCATCGGTATTTCCTCCTACGAGCAGTACTTC

j_call: TRBJ2-1
d_call: TRBD2
v_call: TRBV4-1
cdr3_length: 16
clone_size: .
cdr3_aa: CASSPEIAGGPNEQFF
cdr3_nt: TGCGCCAGCAGCCCAGAAATAGCGGGAGGGCCGAATGAGCAGTTCTTC

j_call: TRBJ2-5
d_call: .
v_call: TRBV11-2
cdr3_length: 14
clone_size: .
cdr3_aa: CASSFGSGQETQYF
cdr3_nt: TGTGCCAGCAGCTTCGGGAGTGGGCAAGAGACCCAGTACTTC

j_call: TRBJ1-1
d_call: .
v_call: TRBV7-9
cdr3_length: 13
clone_size: .
cdr3_aa: CASSLVLSGRAFF
cdr3_nt: TGTGCCAGCAGCTTAGTACTCTCAGGGCGTGCTTTCTTT

j_call: TRBJ2-7
d_call: TRBD2
v_call: TRBV11-2
cdr3_length: 16
clone_size: .
cdr3_aa: CASSLDVAGGQYEQYF
cdr3_nt: TGTGCCAGCAGCTTAGATGTGGCGGGGGGGCAGTACGAGCAGTACTTC

j_call: TRBJ2-2
d_call: TRBD1
v_call: TRBV11-2
cdr3_length: 15
clone_size: .
cdr3_aa: CASSLGQGYTGELFF
cdr3_nt: TGTGCCAGCAGCTTGGGACAGGGGTACACCGGGGAGCTGTTTTTT

j_call: TRBJ2-1
d_call: .
v_call: TRBV9
cdr3_length: 15
clone_size: once
cdr3_aa: CASSVSGTSYNEQFF
cdr3_nt: TGTGCCAGCAGCGTGAGCGGGACATCCTACAATGAGCAGTTCTTC